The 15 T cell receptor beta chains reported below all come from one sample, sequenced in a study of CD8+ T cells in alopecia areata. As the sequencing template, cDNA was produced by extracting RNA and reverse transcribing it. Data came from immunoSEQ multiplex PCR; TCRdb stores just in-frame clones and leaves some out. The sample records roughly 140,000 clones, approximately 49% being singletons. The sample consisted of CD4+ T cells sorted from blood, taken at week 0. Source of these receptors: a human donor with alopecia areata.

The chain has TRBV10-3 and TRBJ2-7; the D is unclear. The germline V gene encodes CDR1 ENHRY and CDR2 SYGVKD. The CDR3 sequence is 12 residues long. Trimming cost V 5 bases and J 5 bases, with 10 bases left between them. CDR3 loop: CAISQSADEQYF. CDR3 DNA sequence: TGTGCCATCAGTCAGAGTGCGGACGAGCAGTACTTC.

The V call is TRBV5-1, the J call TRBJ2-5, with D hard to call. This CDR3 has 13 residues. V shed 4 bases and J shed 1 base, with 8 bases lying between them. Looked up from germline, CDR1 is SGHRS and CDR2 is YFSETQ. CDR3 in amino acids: CASSGLTQETQYF. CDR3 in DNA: TGCGCCAGCAGCGGGCTAACCCAAGAGACCCAGTACTTC.

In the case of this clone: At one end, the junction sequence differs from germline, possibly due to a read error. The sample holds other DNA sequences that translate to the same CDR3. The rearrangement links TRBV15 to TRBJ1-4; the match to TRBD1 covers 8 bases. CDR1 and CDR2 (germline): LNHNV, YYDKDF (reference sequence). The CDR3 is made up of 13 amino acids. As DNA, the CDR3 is TGTGCCACAAGCAGGGGGCTGAATGAAAAACTGTTTTTT. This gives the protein CATSRGLNEKLFF.

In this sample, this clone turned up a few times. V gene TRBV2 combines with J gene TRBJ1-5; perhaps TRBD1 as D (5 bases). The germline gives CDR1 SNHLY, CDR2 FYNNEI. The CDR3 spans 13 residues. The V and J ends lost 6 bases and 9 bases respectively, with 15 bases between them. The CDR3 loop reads CASRDIRLSPQHF. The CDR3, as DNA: TGTGCCAGCAGGGACATCCGGCTCTCGCCCCAGCATTTT.

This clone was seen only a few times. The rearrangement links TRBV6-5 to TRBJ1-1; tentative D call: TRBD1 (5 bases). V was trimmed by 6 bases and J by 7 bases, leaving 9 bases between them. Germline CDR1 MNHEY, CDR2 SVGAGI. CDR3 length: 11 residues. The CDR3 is CASRRDSEAFF. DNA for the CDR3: TGTGCCAGCAGACGAGACAGTGAAGCTTTCTTT.

The CDR3 protein is CSVEEPAASYEQYF. In DNA form, the CDR3 reads TGCAGCGTTGAAGAGCCAGCCGCCTCCTACGAGCAGTACTTC. The chain uses TRBV29-1 and TRBJ2-7; D unclear. Germline V CDR1 and CDR2: SQVTM, ANQGSEA. There are 14 residues in the CDR3. V lost 0 bases to trimming and J lost 0 bases, with 9 bases between them.

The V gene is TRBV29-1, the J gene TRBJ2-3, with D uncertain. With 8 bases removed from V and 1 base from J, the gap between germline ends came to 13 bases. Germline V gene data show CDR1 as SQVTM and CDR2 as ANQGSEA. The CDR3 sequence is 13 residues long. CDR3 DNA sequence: TGCAGCCTTATAGGATCTGGCACAGATACGCAGTATTTT. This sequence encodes CSLIGSGTDTQYF.

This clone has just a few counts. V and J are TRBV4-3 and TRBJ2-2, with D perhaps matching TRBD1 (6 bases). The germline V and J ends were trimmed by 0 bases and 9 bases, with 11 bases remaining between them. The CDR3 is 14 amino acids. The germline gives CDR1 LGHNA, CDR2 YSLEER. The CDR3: CASSQDRGPRELFF. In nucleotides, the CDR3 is TGCGCCAGCAGCCAAGACAGGGGTCCCCGGGAGCTGTTTTTT.

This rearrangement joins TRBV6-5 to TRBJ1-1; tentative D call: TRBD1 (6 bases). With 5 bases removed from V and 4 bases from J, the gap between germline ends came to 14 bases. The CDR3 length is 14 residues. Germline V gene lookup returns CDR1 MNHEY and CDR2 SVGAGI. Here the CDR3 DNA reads TGTGCCAGCAGTCTCAACAGGGTGGGCACTGAAGCTTTCTTT. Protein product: CASSLNRVGTEAFF.

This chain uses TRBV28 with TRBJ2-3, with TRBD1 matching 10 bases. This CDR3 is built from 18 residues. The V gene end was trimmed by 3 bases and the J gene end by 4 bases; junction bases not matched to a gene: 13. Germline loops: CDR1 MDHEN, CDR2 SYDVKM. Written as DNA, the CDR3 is TGTGCCAGCAGTTTCCGACAGGGGGCTAGCCTAGCGCCAGATACGCAGTATTTT. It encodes CASSFRQGASLAPDTQYF.

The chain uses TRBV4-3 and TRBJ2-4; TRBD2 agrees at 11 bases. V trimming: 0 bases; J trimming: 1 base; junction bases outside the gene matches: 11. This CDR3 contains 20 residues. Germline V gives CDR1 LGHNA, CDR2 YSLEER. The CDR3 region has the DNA TGCGCCAGCAGCCAAGATACGCTAGCGGGAGGACGCTCTGCCAAAAACATTCAGTACTTC. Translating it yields CASSQDTLAGGRSAKNIQYF.

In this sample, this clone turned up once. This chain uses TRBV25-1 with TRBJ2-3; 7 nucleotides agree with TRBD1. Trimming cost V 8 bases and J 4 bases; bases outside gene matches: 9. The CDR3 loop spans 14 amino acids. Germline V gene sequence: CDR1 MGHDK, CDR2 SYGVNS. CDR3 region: CASLPRGQPDTQYF. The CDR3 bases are TGTGCCAGCCTCCCCCGGGGACAGCCAGATACGCAGTATTTT.

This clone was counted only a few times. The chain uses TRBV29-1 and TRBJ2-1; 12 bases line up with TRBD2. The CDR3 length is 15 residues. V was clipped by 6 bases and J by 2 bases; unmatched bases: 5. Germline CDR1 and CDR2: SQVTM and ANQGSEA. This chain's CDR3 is CSVKRTSGTYNEQFF. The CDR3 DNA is TGCAGCGTAAAACGGACTAGCGGGACCTACAATGAGCAGTTCTTC.

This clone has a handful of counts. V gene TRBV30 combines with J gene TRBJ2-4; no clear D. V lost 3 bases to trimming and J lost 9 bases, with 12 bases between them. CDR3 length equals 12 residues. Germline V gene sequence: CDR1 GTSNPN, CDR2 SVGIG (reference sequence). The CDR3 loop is CAWRSSLGIQYF. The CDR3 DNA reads TGTGCCTGGAGATCAAGCCTTGGCATTCAGTACTTC.

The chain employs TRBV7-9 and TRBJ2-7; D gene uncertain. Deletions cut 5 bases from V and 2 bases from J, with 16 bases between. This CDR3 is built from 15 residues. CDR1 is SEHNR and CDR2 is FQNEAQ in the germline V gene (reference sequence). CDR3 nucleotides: TGTGCCAGCAGCCTCAATCTGGGCGGTACCTACGAGCAGTACTTC. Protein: CASSLNLGGTYEQYF.